A single sample gave rise to the 17 T cell receptor beta chains below, sequenced in a study of blood T cells in healthy people across ages. Sample-barcoded 5' priming and a J-beta primer mix drove a second PCR of about 6 to 12 cycles. TCRdb reanalysed the 5' RACE reads using MiXCR and keeps one entry per CDR3 protein. The table shows 1,800,000 or so distinct CDR3 sequences, with 35% to 50% occurring only once. The sample taken for sequencing was blood. These TCRs come from a human donor in good health.

V is TRBV20-1 and J is TRBJ2-1, with 8 bases aligning to TRBD1. V shed 6 bases and J 0 bases; nucleotides not matched to a gene: 7. The CDR3 is made up of 15 amino acids. Germline V gene sequence: CDR1 DFQATT, CDR2 SNEGSKA (reference sequence). The CDR3 region is CSAQGDRGSYNEQFF. For the CDR3, the DNA is TGCAGTGCCCAAGGAGACAGGGGCTCCTACAATGAGCAGTTCTTC.

This clonotype was seen a few times. The rearrangement joins TRBV12-3 or TRBV12-4 to TRBJ1-2; 9 positions match TRBD1. The CDR3 extends over 14 amino acids. Trimming cost V 6 bases and J 6 bases; bases outside gene matches: 8. The CDR3 sequence: CASSRTGGPNGYTF. As DNA, the CDR3 is TGTGCCAGCAGCCGAACAGGGGGCCCGAATGGCTACACCTTC.

V gene TRBV29-1 combines with J gene TRBJ2-1, with 7 bases lining up with TRBD2. The germline V gene has CDR1 SQVTM and CDR2 ANQGSEA. The CDR3 totals 14 residues. Losses at the gene ends were 4 bases for V and 13 bases for J; bases not matched to a gene: 16. The CDR3 reads CSVAWAGGRETQFF. The CDR3, as DNA: TGCAGCGTTGCATGGGCAGGCGGGAGAGAGACCCAGTTCTTC.

This clonotype was seen ten or more times. V gene TRBV12-3 or TRBV12-4 combines with J gene TRBJ1-1; D remains ambiguous. CDR3 size: 13 residues. V was cut by 2 bases and J by 5 bases, with 9 bases left in between. This chain's CDR3 is CASSLSPGTEAFF. The CDR3, as DNA: TGTGCCAGCAGTTTAAGCCCGGGGACTGAAGCTTTCTTT.

This rearrangement joins TRBV7-2 to TRBJ2-5; D tentatively reads TRBD1 or TRBD2 (5 bases each). The length of the CDR3 is 13 residues. In germline, CDR1 is SGHTA, CDR2 FQGNSA. V was trimmed by 5 bases and J by 5 bases, leaving 12 bases between them. CDR3 in DNA: TGTGCCAGCAGCAAGGGGACCGCGGAGACCCAGTACTTC. Translation gives CASSKGTAETQYF.

This clonotype has only a few counts. The chain recombines TRBV5-1 with TRBJ1-1, with D possibly matching TRBD1 (6 bases). This CDR3 region has 16 residues. V dropped 2 bases and J dropped 0 bases, with 14 bases sitting between them. Germline loops: CDR1 SGHRS, CDR2 YFSETQ. As DNA, the CDR3 is TGCGCCAGCAGCTTAGGGCAGGGGCGCGTGAACACTGAAGCTTTCTTT. Translating it yields CASSLGQGRVNTEAFF.

J is TRBJ2-5 and V is TRBV29-1, with 9 bases matching TRBD2. This CDR3 contains 18 residues. The V segment lost 0 bases and the J segment 5 bases; nucleotides outside the gene matches: 16. The V gene's germline CDR1 is SQVTM and CDR2 ANQGSEA. CDR3 sequence reads: CSVEDLELRSGGFETQYF. CDR3 nucleotide sequence: TGCAGCGTTGAAGATCTGGAACTACGGAGCGGGGGGTTTGAGACCCAGTACTTC.

CDR3 coding DNA: TGCAGCGTTGATACCGGGACGAGTGAAAAACTGTTTTTT. This sequence encodes CSVDTGTSEKLFF. The rearrangement joins TRBV29-1 to TRBJ1-4; tentative D call: TRBD1 (5 bases). This CDR3 spans 13 amino acids. The ends were cut back, 3 bases at V and 7 bases at J, with 12 bases in the middle. The germline V gene encodes CDR1 SQVTM and CDR2 ANQGSEA.

The chain's CDR3 is CAWTGQLRVYTF. In DNA form, the CDR3 reads TGTGCCTGGACCGGACAGTTACGCGTTTACACCTTC. J is TRBJ1-2 and V is TRBV30; a weak D match, TRBD1 (6 bases). V dropped 4 bases and J dropped 11 bases, with 17 bases sitting between them. Germline V gene sequence: CDR1 GTSNPN, CDR2 SVGIG (reference sequence). This CDR3 is 12 amino acids long. Looking up the rest from reference TRBV30 and TRBJ1-2 gives the full variable domain: SQTIHQWPATLVQPVGSPLSLECTVEGTSNPNLYWYRQAAGRGLQLLFYSVGIGQISSEVPQNLSASRPQDRQFILSSKKLLLSDSGFYLCAWTGQLRVYTFGSGTRLTVV.

This clonotype came up a few times. The chain joins TRBV29-1 to TRBJ2-3; 12 bases agree with TRBD2. Germline CDR1 is SQVTM and CDR2 is ANQGSEA. This CDR3 is built from 14 residues. Losses at the gene ends were 7 bases for V and 6 bases for J; bases not matched to a gene: 8. As DNA, the CDR3 is TGCAGCGATTCTAGCGGGGGGGTTGGGGATACGCAGTATTTT. Translation: CSDSSGGVGDTQYF.

This clonotype was observed a few times. V gene TRBV6-6 combines with J gene TRBJ2-7, with TRBD1 identical over 7 bases. This CDR3 region has 15 residues. CDR1 and CDR2 (germline): MNHNY, SVGAGI (reference sequence). The trim removed 0 bases at V and 4 bases at J, leaving 6 bases unmatched. CDR3 residues: CASSYSPGTAYEQYF. The DNA of the CDR3 is TGTGCCAGCAGTTACTCTCCCGGGACAGCGTACGAGCAGTACTTC.

This clonotype was counted between two and nine times. This chain joins TRBV20-1 and TRBJ2-1; D is uncertain. The J call is uncertain, as TRBJ2-7 better fits the DNA end. The CDR3 runs 13 residues. CDR1 DFQATT and CDR2 SNEGSKA come from the germline V gene (reference sequence). CDR3 sequence (DNA): TGCAGTGCTAGGGAGAGCTCCTACAATGAGCAGTACTTC. Translated, it gives CSARESSYNEQYF.

A word on this clonotype: An end of the junction does not agree with germline; a read error may underlie this. This chain connects TRBV5-6 to TRBJ2-6; a weak D match, TRBD1 (5 bases). Germline CDR1 is SGHDT and CDR2 is YYEEEE. The CDR3 is 15 residues long. The CDR3 region is CTSSFLTAGANVLTF. The CDR3 nucleotides read TGTACCAGCAGCTTCCTGACAGCTGGGGCCAACGTCCTGACTTTC. Full variable domain (remainder filled in from reference TRBV5-6 and TRBJ2-6): DAGVTQSPTHLIKTRGQQVTLRCSPKSGHDTVSWYQQALGQGPQFIFQYYEEEERQRGNFPDRFSGHQFPNYSSELNVNALLLGDSALYLCTSSFLTAGANVLTFGAGSRLTVL.

Only a few counts were recorded for this clonotype. This sequence joins TRBV10-3 and TRBJ2-6, with D hard to call. This CDR3 has 16 residues. V was clipped by 3 bases and J by 0 bases, with 9 bases between them. Germline CDR1 reads ENHRY; CDR2 reads SYGVKD. CDR3 in amino acids: CAISDGRTSGANVLTF. The CDR3 DNA reads TGTGCCATCAGTGACGGTAGGACCTCTGGGGCCAACGTCCTGACTTTC.

The chain links TRBV14 to TRBJ1-4; D unclear. Germline-derived CDR1 and CDR2 are SGHDN and FVKESK. CDR3 length: 15 residues. Trimming pared 3 bases from V and 6 bases from J, leaving 14 bases between. For the CDR3, the DNA is TGTGCCAGCAGCCAGGTCGGAGGGCGCGATGAAAAACTGTTTTTT. Translated, it gives CASSQVGGRDEKLFF.

This clonotype showed up just a few times. The chain joins TRBV18 to TRBJ1-2, with D hard to call. V lost 6 bases and J 0 bases, leaving 14 bases between the germline ends. Germline V gene lookup returns CDR1 KGHSH and CDR2 LQKENI. The CDR3 covers 15 residues. DNA for the CDR3: TGTGCCAGCTCCCCCCGGGCAGAGACTAACTATGGCTACACCTTC. This gives the protein CASSPRAETNYGYTF.

This clonotype came up a few times. The rearrangement joins TRBV6-1 to TRBJ2-7; the D gene is possibly TRBD1 (5 bases). Germline loops: CDR1 MNHNS, CDR2 SASEGT. There are 12 residues in the CDR3. V was cut by 4 bases and J by 3 bases, with 7 bases left in between. The CDR3 DNA is TGTGCCAGCAGTGTAGGGGTCTACGAGCAGTACTTC. Its translation is CASSVGVYEQYF.